Reported below is one T cell receptor beta chain. Germline CDR1 reads SGHVS; CDR2 reads FNYEAQ. This CDR3 region has 14 residues. The V segment lost 4 bases and the J segment 5 bases; nucleotides outside the gene matches: 6. This specimen belongs to a study of technical replicates of blood from a handful of donors. Profiling relied on immunoSEQ multiplex PCR, and the TCRdb table lists in-frame clones only, not all of them. Of 55,000 to 75,000 clones detected, 91% appear once; the ten largest clones hold under 5%. V gene TRBV7-6 combines with J gene TRBJ1-1; 8 bases agree with TRBD1. The sequencing sample was made of PBMCs. This sequence was found in a human donor in good health. Some clones in this sample may be carry-over from other donors' samples. In nucleotides, the CDR3 is TGTGCCAGCAGCTCTGGACAGGGTATTACTGAAGCTTTCTTT. This encodes CASSSGQGITEAFF.